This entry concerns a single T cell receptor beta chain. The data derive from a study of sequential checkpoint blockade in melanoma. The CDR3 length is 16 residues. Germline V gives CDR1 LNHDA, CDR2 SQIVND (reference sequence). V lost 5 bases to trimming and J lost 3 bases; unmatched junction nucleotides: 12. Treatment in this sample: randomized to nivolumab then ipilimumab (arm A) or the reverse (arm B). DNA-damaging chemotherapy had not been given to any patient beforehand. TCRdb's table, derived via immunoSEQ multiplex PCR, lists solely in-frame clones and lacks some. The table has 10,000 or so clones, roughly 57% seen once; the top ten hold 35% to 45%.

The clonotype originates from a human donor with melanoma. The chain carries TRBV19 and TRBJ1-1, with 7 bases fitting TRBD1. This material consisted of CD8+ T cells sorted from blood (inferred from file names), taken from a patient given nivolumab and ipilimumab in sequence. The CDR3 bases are TGTGCCAGTAGTCCCTCGTATTTAACAGGGGACACTGAAGCTTTCTTT. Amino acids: CASSPSYLTGDTEAFF.